A single sample gave rise to the 8 T cell receptor beta chains below, sequenced in a study of cytomegalovirus exposure and HLA in healthy donors. The PCR contained 60 Vbeta and 13 Jbeta primers. Data came from immunoSEQ multiplex PCR; TCRdb stores just in-frame clones and leaves some out. This table has 130,000 to 150,000 clones, over 65% appearing once. The sequencing input was PBMCs. These receptors were taken from a man aged 35 to 55 in good health and CMV-seropositive.

The V gene is TRBV7-8, the J gene TRBJ1-5; 12 nucleotides agree with TRBD1. Germline CDR1 SGHVS, CDR2 FQNEAQ. CDR3 length equals 16 residues. The V segment lost 3 bases and the J segment 1 base; nucleotides outside the gene matches: 1. The CDR3 coding sequence is TGTGCCAGCAGCTTCGGGACAGGGGGCAGCAATCAGCCCCAGCATTTT. Protein sequence: CASSFGTGGSNQPQHF.

The chain has TRBV2 and TRBJ2-3; 8 bases match TRBD1. The CDR3 is made up of 14 amino acids. The V gene end was trimmed by 5 bases and the J gene end by 6 bases; junction bases not matched to a gene: 7. The germline V gene encodes CDR1 SNHLY and CDR2 FYNNEI. This CDR3 reads CASSTDRVVDTQYF. As DNA, the CDR3 is TGTGCCAGCAGTACGGACAGGGTCGTGGATACGCAGTATTTT.

This sequence joins TRBV28 and TRBJ1-1; 9 bases align to TRBD1. Germline V gene lookup returns CDR1 MDHEN and CDR2 SYDVKM. The CDR3 sequence is 15 residues long. Unmatched junction bases numbered 9, after V lost 6 bases and J lost 4 bases. Here the CDR3 DNA reads TGTGCCAGCAGAATAAACAGGGGGCGAGTCACTGAAGCTTTCTTT. Protein sequence: CASRINRGRVTEAFF.

Here the CDR3 reads CASSRDRGTEAFF. The CDR3 region has the DNA TGTGCCAGTAGTAGGGACAGGGGAACTGAAGCTTTCTTT. The rearrangement joins TRBV19 to TRBJ1-1; 10 positions match TRBD1. V gave up 4 bases and J gave up 5 bases; unmatched junction bases: 1. The germline V gene has CDR1 LNHDA and CDR2 SQIVND (reference sequence). The CDR3 is 13 residues long.

CDR3 in amino acids: CAWDSLYSGNTIYF. The CDR3 nucleotides read TGTGCCTGGGACAGCCTATACTCTGGAAACACCATATATTTT. The chain links TRBV30 to TRBJ1-3; D may be TRBD1 (5 bases). CDR3 size: 14 residues. Germline V CDR1 and CDR2: GTSNPN, SVGIG (reference sequence). Trimming cost V 5 bases and J 0 bases, with 11 bases left between them.

This clone has just one count. The chain links TRBV29-1 to TRBJ1-2; TRBD1 agrees at 10 bases. Germline assignment: CDR1 SQVTM and CDR2 ANQGSEA. This CDR3 spans 15 amino acids. The V gene end was trimmed by 4 bases and the J gene end by 4 bases; junction bases not matched to a gene: 9. The CDR3 coding sequence is TGCAGCGTTGGCGGGACAGGGGAACAATCCTATGGCTACACCTTC. Translating it yields CSVGGTGEQSYGYTF.

This clone was counted once. The rearrangement links TRBV27 to TRBJ2-1; 8 bases fit TRBD2. Germline CDR1 and CDR2: MNHEY and SMNVEV (reference sequence). The CDR3 runs 16 residues. The J segment lost 0 bases and the V segment lost 5 bases, leaving 6 bases of the junction unmatched. The CDR3 loop is CASSPSGLSSYNEQFF. The CDR3 coding sequence is TGTGCCAGCAGTCCTAGCGGGTTGAGCTCCTACAATGAGCAGTTCTTC.

The chain combines TRBV19 with TRBJ1-5, with D tentatively TRBD1 (5 bases). CDR3 length: 16 residues. V lost 8 bases, J lost 2 bases, and 19 bases lay in between. CDR1 and CDR2 (germline): LNHDA, SQIVND (reference sequence). CDR3 loop: CASRRSEQAGNQPQHF. In nucleotides, the CDR3 is TGTGCCAGTCGTCGGTCGGAACAGGCGGGCAATCAGCCCCAGCATTTT. The whole variable domain, remainder taken from reference TRBV19 and TRBJ1-5, is DGGITQSPKYLFRKEGQNVTLSCEQNLNHDAMYWYRQDPGQGLRLIYYSQIVNDFQKGDIAEGYSVSREKKESFPLTVTSAQKNPTAFYLCASRRSEQAGNQPQHFGDGTRLSIL.